This paragraph reports one T cell receptor (beta chain). Its antigen is currently unknown. This entry comes from a study of T cell responses to AZD1222 COVID-19 vaccine. Points from the study as a whole: Spike-specific TCR depth and breadth grew after two AZD1222 doses. Across the whole spike, CD4 TCRs peaked at regions 160-218 and 743-854. Recipients of AZD1222 seropositive at baseline numbered only six or seven. Close to half of spike-specific TCRs reportedly recognize unmutated variant regions.

Germline loops: CDR1 SGHRS, CDR2 YFSETQ. The CDR3 loop spans 16 amino acids. Trimming took 0 bases from V and 8 from J; bases not matched to a gene: 7. The repertoire was sequenced with immunoSEQ multiplex PCR; TCRdb's copy has only in-frame clones and lacks some. The repertoire holds roughly 120,000 clones, with 88% as singletons. The sequencing used peripheral blood, collected on day 0 of MenACWY control vaccination. The chain joins TRBV5-1 to TRBJ1-3, with TRBD1 matching over 11 bases. This receptor was identified in an adult in good health. In DNA, the CDR3 is TGCGCCAGCAGCTTGGCCGGACAGGGGGCCGGGGACACCATATATTTT. This gives the protein CASSLAGQGAGDTIYF.